The clone carrying this T cell receptor (beta chain) has just a few counts. Its antigen remains unknown. The PCR used 60 Vbeta and 13 Jbeta primers. The method was immunoSEQ multiplex PCR; TCRdb's version includes in-frame clones alone and lacks a portion of them. The sample includes under 200,000 clones, around 78% seen only once; the top ten take 13% to 15%. These data are taken from a study of cytomegalovirus exposure and HLA in healthy donors. The CDR3 runs to 16 residues. V was pared by 4 bases and J by 5 bases, with 8 bases of the junction left unmatched. Germline V lookup: CDR1 LNHDA, CDR2 SQIVND (reference sequence). General study findings and limits: Cytomegalovirus status, reportedly, was diagnosed with high specificity and sensitivity by the classifier.

The clonotype was recovered from a woman aged 25 to 45 in good health and CMV-seropositive. The V gene is TRBV19, the J gene TRBJ2-5; 12 bases fit TRBD1. Sequencing input: PBMCs. CDR3 protein: CASSTRRDRGQETQYF. In DNA form, the CDR3 reads TGTGCCAGTAGTACCCGCCGGGACAGGGGGCAGGAGACCCAGTACTTC.